This T cell receptor beta chain originates from a study of shared T cell receptors in the human thymus. The CDR3 covers 15 residues. Germline V gene sequence: CDR1 MNHEY, CDR2 SVGAGI. The V and J ends lost 6 bases and 4 bases respectively, with 17 bases between them. Method: immunoSEQ multiplex PCR; TCRdb's copy keeps in-frame clones and lacks some. The sample has some 700,000 clones; 70% to 90% are singletons. Separately, the same data were catalogued under a study of human thymus T cells. That publication notes: Resections that were taken during corrective heart surgery supplied the thymus tissue. Thymic and blood repertoires appeared to show biased V and J gene usage.

The TCR originated in a girl under three years old with a congenital heart defect. The gene calls are TRBV6-5 and TRBJ2-3; D may be TRBD1 (5 bases). Material: thymocytes. The CDR3 region is CASSADSPGPDTQYF. In DNA, the CDR3 is TGTGCCAGCAGCGCTGACTCTCCAGGGCCAGATACGCAGTATTTT.